One and the same sample provided the 25 T cell receptor beta chains below, sequenced in a study of T cell repertoires in cytomegalovirus infection. Antigen specificity for these receptors is unknown. Using its own MiXCR run on the reads, TCRdb lists one record per CDR3 protein. The profile shows under 500,000 distinct CDR3 sequences, about 44% of them singletons. The sample was cultured PBMCs, taken from culture after CMV antigen stimulation. These receptors were taken from a human donor in good health (CMV status not recorded). Some clones in this sample may be carry-over from other donors' samples.

This clonotype occurred many times. This chain connects TRBV7-2 to TRBJ2-1, with TRBD1 matching 7 bases. After removal of 1 base from V and 12 bases from J, the junction contained 12 bases not matched to a gene. CDR3 size: 15 residues. Germline CDR1 reads SGHTA; CDR2 reads FQGNSA. The chain's CDR3 is CASSLVDRAAEAQFF. CDR3 sequence (DNA): TGTGCCAGCAGCTTAGTCGACAGGGCAGCTGAAGCGCAGTTCTTC.

J is TRBJ2-1 and V is TRBV4-1; D is perhaps TRBD1 (5 bases). The CDR3 spans 13 residues. V lost 1 base and J lost 8, with 9 bases in between. The germline V gene has CDR1 MGHRA and CDR2 YSYEKL. The CDR3 reads CASSQGQIYEQFF. The CDR3 coding sequence is TGCGCCAGCAGCCAAGGACAGATCTATGAGCAGTTCTTC.

This clonotype was detected only a few times. V is TRBV7-2 and J is TRBJ2-3; the D is unclear. Per the germline V gene, CDR1 is SGHTA and CDR2 is FQGNSA. The CDR3 runs 15 residues. The germline V and J ends were trimmed by 6 bases and 2 bases, with 15 bases remaining between them. The CDR3 nucleotides read TGTGCCAGCAGTCAAAGTGTGGGGATCACAGATACGCAGTATTTT. As protein: CASSQSVGITDTQYF. Full variable domain (rest looked up from reference TRBV7-2 and TRBJ2-3): GAGVSQSPSNKVTEKGKDVELRCDPISGHTALYWYRQSLGQGLEFLIYFQGNSAPDKSGLPSDRFSAERTGGSVSTLTIQRTQQEDSAVYLCASSQSVGITDTQYFGPGTRLTVL.

The chain links TRBV5-1 to TRBJ2-3, with D perhaps TRBD2 (5 bases). This CDR3 is built from 15 residues. Germline V CDR1 and CDR2: SGHRS, YFSETQ. V lost 3 bases and J 0 bases, leaving 11 bases between the germline ends. CDR3 loop: CASSSDSRSTDTQYF. The DNA for the CDR3 is TGCGCCAGCAGCTCGGACTCACGGAGCACAGATACGCAGTATTTT.

This chain joins TRBV19 and TRBJ2-1; TRBD2 aligns across 12 bases. Germline trimming cut 7 bases from V and 2 bases from J; bases unmatched to any gene: 9. This CDR3 region has 17 residues. The germline CDR1 and CDR2 sequences are LNHDA and SQIVND (reference sequence). The CDR3 protein is CASTEGTSGPTYNEQFF. CDR3 nucleotide sequence: TGTGCCAGTACCGAAGGGACTAGCGGGCCGACCTACAATGAGCAGTTCTTC. Full variable domain (rest looked up from reference TRBV19 and TRBJ2-1): DGGITQSPKYLFRKEGQNVTLSCEQNLNHDAMYWYRQDPGQGLRLIYYSQIVNDFQKGDIAEGYSVSREKKESFPLTVTSAQKNPTAFYLCASTEGTSGPTYNEQFFGPGTRLTVL.

This clonotype was recorded a few times. The rearrangement links TRBV7-2 to TRBJ2-1, with no clear D. This CDR3 has 13 amino acids. CDR1 SGHTA and CDR2 FQGNSA come from the germline V gene. V dropped 5 bases and J dropped 9 bases, with 14 bases sitting between them. Here the CDR3 DNA reads TGTGCCAGCAGCATAGTTAGTGAGTCTGAGCAGTTCTTC. Residues: CASSIVSESEQFF.

This clonotype is a singleton in its sample. The V call is TRBV19, the J call TRBJ1-2; D might be TRBD1 (5 bases). Germline values: CDR1 LNHDA, CDR2 SQIVND (reference sequence). The CDR3 has 14 amino acids. The V and J ends lost 6 bases and 2 bases respectively, with 13 bases between them. Here the CDR3 reads CASRETGKNYGYTF. The CDR3 DNA reads as TGTGCCAGTAGGGAAACAGGAAAAAACTATGGCTACACCTTC.

J is TRBJ2-1 and V is TRBV6-1; 9 positions match TRBD2. The CDR3 spans 15 residues. Germline V CDR1 and CDR2: MNHNS, SASEGT. V dropped 6 bases and J dropped 6; count of bases not matched to a gene: 9. The CDR3 loop reads CASRIYLRGGNEQFF. CDR3 nucleotides: TGTGCCAGCAGGATTTATTTGCGGGGGGGCAATGAGCAGTTCTTC.

The chain is built from TRBV7-2 and TRBJ1-2; 8 nucleotides line up with TRBD1. J gave up 4 bases and V 1 base, and 5 bases lay outside the gene matches. The CDR3 loop spans 15 amino acids. Per germline, CDR1 SGHTA and CDR2 FQGNSA. CDR3 sequence reads: CASSLGQGPTYGYTF. The CDR3, as DNA: TGTGCCAGCAGCTTAGGACAGGGGCCTACCTATGGCTACACCTTC. Looking up the rest from reference TRBV7-2 and TRBJ1-2 gives the full variable domain: GAGVSQSPSNKVTEKGKDVELRCDPISGHTALYWYRQSLGQGLEFLIYFQGNSAPDKSGLPSDRFSAERTGGSVSTLTIQRTQQEDSAVYLCASSLGQGPTYGYTFGSGTRLTVV.

The chain joins TRBV2 to TRBJ2-1; D assignment may be TRBD1 or TRBD2 (5 bases each). The CDR3 sequence is 13 residues long. V lost 4 bases to trimming and J lost 5 bases, with 9 bases between them. CDR1 and CDR2 (germline): SNHLY, FYNNEI. CDR3 amino acids: CASSAGAHNEQFF. The CDR3 bases are TGTGCCAGCAGTGCCGGGGCACACAATGAGCAGTTCTTC.

In its sample, this clonotype was seen a few times. V and J are TRBV6-1 and TRBJ2-2, with D unresolved. The V end was cut by 4 bases, the J end by 3 bases, with 9 bases between. This CDR3 comprises 14 residues. Germline CDR1 is MNHNS and CDR2 is SASEGT. Here the CDR3 DNA reads TGTGCCAGCAGTGCTGGGGTCTACACCGGGGAGCTGTTTTTT. This translates into CASSAGVYTGELFF.

The chain employs TRBV15 and TRBJ2-7; D is possibly TRBD1 (5 bases). The CDR3 covers 13 residues. V was pared by 6 bases and J by 6 bases, with 15 bases between. Germline values: CDR1 LNHNV, CDR2 YYDKDF (reference sequence). CDR3 nucleotides: TGTGCCACCAGGGTTAAGGGGTCAGGCGAGCAGTACTTC. Translated, it gives CATRVKGSGEQYF.

The CDR3 sequence is CSVVSSYGDSYNEQFF. The CDR3 DNA reads as TGCAGCGTTGTTTCTTCCTACGGGGATTCCTACAATGAGCAGTTCTTC. This rearrangement joins TRBV29-1 to TRBJ2-1, with D possibly TRBD2 on 5 matching bases. The CDR3 has 16 amino acids. V lost 4 bases and J 1 base, leaving 17 bases between the germline ends. Germline V CDR1 and CDR2: SQVTM, ANQGSEA.

The rearrangement joins TRBV27 to TRBJ2-2; D might be TRBD2 (6 bases). Per germline, CDR1 MNHEY and CDR2 SMNVEV (reference sequence). The CDR3 has 14 residues. The ends were cut back, 0 bases at V and 7 bases at J, with 9 bases in the middle. CDR3 DNA sequence: TGTGCCAGCAGTTTATCCCCCGGGAGCGGGGAGCTGTTTTTT. Its translation: CASSLSPGSGELFF.

The chain carries TRBV7-8 and TRBJ2-7; 7 nucleotides line up with TRBD1. This CDR3 spans 14 amino acids. Trimming at V came to 5 bases and at J to 6 bases, leaving 10 bases not matched to a gene. CDR1 is SGHVS, CDR2 FQNEAQ, per germline. The CDR3 protein is CASSTNRGPGEQYF. CDR3 DNA: TGTGCCAGCAGCACAAACAGGGGACCTGGCGAGCAGTACTTC.

In this sample, this clonotype turned up a few times. V and J are TRBV6-1 and TRBJ2-7; a possible D gene is TRBD2 (7 bases). With 6 bases removed from V and 7 bases from J, the gap between germline ends came to 13 bases. The CDR3 runs 12 residues. CDR1 and CDR2 (germline): MNHNS, SASEGT. The CDR3 DNA is TGTGCCAGCAGGCGGGGGCCGGGGGAGCAGTACTTC. It translates to CASRRGPGEQYF.

The V call is TRBV6-5, the J call TRBJ2-3, with 9 bases identical to TRBD2. Germline V lookup: CDR1 MNHEY, CDR2 SVGAGI. The CDR3 runs 15 residues. The junction had 13 bases not matched to a gene; V was cut back by 10 bases and J by 5 bases. DNA of the CDR3: TGTGCCACTGCGCCGGGACTAGCACGGAGAGATACGCAGTATTTT. It codes for CATAPGLARRDTQYF.

V usage is TRBV6-5 and J usage is TRBJ2-3, with TRBD1 identical over 9 bases. From germline, CDR1 is MNHEY and CDR2 SVGAGI. Losses at the gene ends were 7 bases for V and 1 base for J; bases not matched to a gene: 9. There are 16 residues in the CDR3. The CDR3 loop is CASTRRTGGGTDTQYF. The CDR3 coding sequence is TGTGCCAGCACTCGACGTACAGGGGGCGGCACAGATACGCAGTATTTT.

V and J are TRBV11-2 and TRBJ2-1, with D uncertain. There are 16 residues in the CDR3. Germline assignment: CDR1 SGHAT and CDR2 FQNNGV. Trimming cost V 1 base and J 9 bases, with 19 bases left between them. The CDR3 DNA is TGTGCCAGCAGCTTAGGGGTTCTAAACTCCTACGGTGAGCAGTTCTTC. It is translated as CASSLGVLNSYGEQFF.

The rearrangement uses TRBV7-2 and TRBJ2-5, with D possibly matching TRBD2 (7 bases). The CDR3 extends over 16 amino acids. V lost 1 base to trimming and J lost 5 bases, with 17 bases between them. CDR1 SGHTA and CDR2 FQGNSA come from the germline V gene. The chain's CDR3 is CASSLVGLKGGETQYF. In DNA form, the CDR3 reads TGTGCCAGCAGCTTAGTGGGACTAAAGGGGGGGGAGACCCAGTACTTC.

This chain uses TRBV4-1 with TRBJ2-1; TRBD2 matches at 10 bases. This CDR3 is built from 16 residues. Trimming cost V 1 base and J 6 bases; bases outside gene matches: 6. Germline CDR1 MGHRA, CDR2 YSYEKL. The CDR3: CASSQAGTSAFNEQFF. The CDR3 DNA follows: TGCGCCAGCAGCCAAGCCGGGACTAGCGCCTTCAATGAGCAGTTCTTC.

In DNA, the CDR3 is TGTGCCAGCACAGGCTCCGGGACAGTAAGCACAGATACGCAGTATTTT. It codes for CASTGSGTVSTDTQYF. The V and J genes are TRBV7-9 and TRBJ2-3; 7 bases line up with TRBD1. The CDR3 sequence is 16 residues long. CDR1 and CDR2 (germline): SEHNR, FQNEAQ (reference sequence). The J segment lost 0 bases and the V segment lost 7 bases, leaving 10 bases of the junction unmatched. The entire variable domain, with the rest obtained from reference TRBV7-9 and TRBJ2-3, is as follows: DTGVSQNPRHKITKRGQNVTFRCDPISEHNRLYWYRQTLGQGPEFLTYFQNEAQLEKSRLLSDRFSAERPKGSFSTLEIQRTEQGDSAMYLCASTGSGTVSTDTQYFGPGTRLTVL.

The chain links TRBV29-1 to TRBJ2-7, with D possibly TRBD2 on 5 matching bases. The germline V gene has CDR1 SQVTM and CDR2 ANQGSEA. Trimming stripped 4 bases from V and 3 bases from J, with 7 bases between. This CDR3 is built from 11 residues. This CDR3 reads CSVAEDYEQYF. CDR3 bases: TGCAGCGTTGCGGAGGACTACGAGCAGTACTTC.

V usage is TRBV6-2 or TRBV6-3 and J usage is TRBJ2-2; D may be TRBD1 (6 bases). This CDR3 has 15 amino acids. Germline lookup yields CDR1 MNHEY and CDR2 SVGEGT. Trimming took 7 bases from V and 9 from J, leaving 21 bases between them. The CDR3 region has the DNA TGTGCCAGCAAGGACAGAGGGGACCATACCAGGGAGCTGTTTTTT. Amino acids: CASKDRGDHTRELFF.

The gene calls are TRBV7-8 and TRBJ1-6; the D gene is possibly TRBD1 (5 bases). This CDR3 is built from 14 residues. Deletions cut 11 bases from V and 5 bases from J, with 16 bases between. CDR1 is SGHVS, CDR2 FQNEAQ, per germline. CDR3 nucleotide sequence: TGTGCCGCCGGGGTGGACACCAATAATTCACCCCTCCACTTT. It codes for CAAGVDTNNSPLHF. The full variable domain, its missing parts supplied by reference TRBV7-8 and TRBJ1-6, is GAGVSQSPRYKVAKRGQDVALRCDPISGHVSLFWYQQALGQGPEFLTYFQNEAQLDKSGLPSDRFFAERPEGSVSTLKIQRTQQEDSAVYLCAAGVDTNNSPLHFGNGTRLTVT.